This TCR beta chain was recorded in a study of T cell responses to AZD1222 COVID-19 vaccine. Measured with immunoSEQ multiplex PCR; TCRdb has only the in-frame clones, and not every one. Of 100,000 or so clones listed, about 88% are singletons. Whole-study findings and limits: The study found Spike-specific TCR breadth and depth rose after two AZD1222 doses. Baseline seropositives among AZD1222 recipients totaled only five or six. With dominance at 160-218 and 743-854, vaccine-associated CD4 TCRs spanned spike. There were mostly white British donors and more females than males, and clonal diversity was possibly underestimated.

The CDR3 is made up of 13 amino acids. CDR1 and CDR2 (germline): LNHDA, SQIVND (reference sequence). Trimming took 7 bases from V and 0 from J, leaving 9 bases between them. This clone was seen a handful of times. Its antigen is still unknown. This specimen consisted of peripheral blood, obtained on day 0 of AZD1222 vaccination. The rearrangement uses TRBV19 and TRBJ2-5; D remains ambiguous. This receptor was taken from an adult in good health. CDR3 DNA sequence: TGTGCCAGTACCGGCAGTTACCAAGAGACCCAGTACTTC. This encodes CASTGSYQETQYF.